These 5 T cell receptor beta chains share one sample of origin, sequenced in a study of OX40 agonist ivuxolimab in advanced cancers. The repertoire was sequenced with immunoSEQ multiplex PCR; TCRdb's copy has only in-frame clones and lacks some. The data hold about 90,000 clones, with around nine tenths observed a single time. The material was CD4+ or CD8+ T cells sorted from blood, obtained in a trial of the OX40 agonist ivuxolimab. The source of these receptors is an adult with an advanced solid tumor such as melanoma, head and neck, liver or kidney cancer.

The J gene is TRBJ1-1, the V gene TRBV30; 7 positions match TRBD1. Germline values: CDR1 GTSNPN, CDR2 SVGIG (reference sequence). The CDR3 loop spans 14 amino acids. V lost 0 bases to trimming and J lost 4 bases; unmatched junction nucleotides: 5. The CDR3 sequence: CAWSVRRGLTEAFF. In DNA form, the CDR3 reads TGTGCCTGGAGTGTAAGGAGGGGGCTCACTGAAGCTTTCTTT.

This chain uses TRBV29-1 with TRBJ2-5, with 8 bases that match TRBD1. CDR1 is SQVTM, CDR2 ANQGSEA, per germline. The CDR3 is 17 residues long. Trimming took 1 base from V and 5 from J; bases not matched to a gene: 15. CDR3 nucleotide sequence: TGCAGCGTTGAAGTTTGGCCGGTTAGGACAGGGCAGGAGACCCAGTACTTC. Translated, it gives CSVEVWPVRTGQETQYF.

The chain combines TRBV28 with TRBJ1-1; D gene ambiguous. The CDR3 length is 14 residues. The ends were cut back, 4 bases at V and 1 base at J, with 10 bases in the middle. Germline V gene sequence: CDR1 MDHEN, CDR2 SYDVKM. CDR3 amino acids: CASSSRRGNTEAFF. The CDR3 DNA sequence: TGTGCCAGCAGTTCCCGACGCGGGAACACTGAAGCTTTCTTT.

For the CDR3, the DNA is TGTGCCAGCAGCTTGAGGGACATGGGATACTACACCTTC. Translating gives CASSLRDMGYYTF. The rearrangement uses TRBV7-6 and TRBJ1-2, with TRBD1 as a possible D gene (6 bases). The CDR3 runs 13 residues. Between the trimmed V and J ends, which lost 3 bases and 10 bases, there was a span of 15 bases. CDR1 is SGHVS, CDR2 FNYEAQ, per germline. Together with reference TRBV7-6 and TRBJ1-2, the CDR3 gives the full variable domain: GAGVSQSPRYKVTKRGQDVALRCDPISGHVSLYWYRQALGQGPEFLTYFNYEAQQDKSGLPNDRFSAERPEGSISTLTIQRTEQRDSAMYRCASSLRDMGYYTFGSGTRLTVV.

The rearrangement uses TRBV4-1 and TRBJ1-3; D ambiguous. The CDR3 has 18 amino acids. The germline V gene has CDR1 MGHRA and CDR2 YSYEKL. V was pared by 1 base and J by 0 bases, with 16 bases between. Here the CDR3 DNA reads TGCGCCAGCAGCCAAGGCTTCTTCAGAGGGAGCTCTGGAAACACCATATATTTT. Protein: CASSQGFFRGSSGNTIYF.